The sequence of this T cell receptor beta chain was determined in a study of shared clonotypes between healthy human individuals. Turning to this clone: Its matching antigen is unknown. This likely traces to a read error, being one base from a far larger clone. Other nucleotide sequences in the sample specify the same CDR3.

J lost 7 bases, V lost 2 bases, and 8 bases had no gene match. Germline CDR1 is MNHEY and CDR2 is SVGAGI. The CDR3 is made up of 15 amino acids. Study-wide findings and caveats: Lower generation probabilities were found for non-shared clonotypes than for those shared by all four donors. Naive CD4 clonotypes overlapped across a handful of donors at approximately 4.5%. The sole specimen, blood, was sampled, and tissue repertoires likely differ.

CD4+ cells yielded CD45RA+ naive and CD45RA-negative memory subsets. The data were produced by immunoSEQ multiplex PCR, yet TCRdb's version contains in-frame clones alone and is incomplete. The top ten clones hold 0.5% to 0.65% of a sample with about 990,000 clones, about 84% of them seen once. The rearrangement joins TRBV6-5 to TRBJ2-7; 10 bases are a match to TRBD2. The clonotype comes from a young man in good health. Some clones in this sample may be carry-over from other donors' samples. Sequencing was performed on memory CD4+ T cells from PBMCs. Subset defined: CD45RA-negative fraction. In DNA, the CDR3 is TGTGCCAGCAGTTACGGGCCTAGCGGGAGCTATGAGCAGTACTTC. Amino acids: CASSYGPSGSYEQYF.